This is a list of T cell receptor beta chains from one sample in a study of T cells in Graves' hyperthyroidism and ophthalmopathy. MiXCR, applied by TCRdb to the multiplex PCR reads, yields one record per CDR3 protein. The data contain a few hundred thousand distinct CDR3 sequences, roughly 19% of them singletons. Specimen: blood. The receptors originated from a young woman with Graves' hyperthyroidism. CDR3s include the opening cysteine and the closing phenylalanine or tryptophan. Fields, in order: D gene, J gene, clone size, V gene, CDR3 protein, CDR3 DNA. A D gene is named only where the DNA matches it firmly. The size of a clone is reported for some rows only, either as once, few or many, or as a class for expanded clones.

>-|TRBJ2-7|few|TRBV20-1
CSRRDKTSYEQYF
TGCAGTCGCCGGGACAAGACCTCCTACGAGCAGTACTTC
>-|TRBJ1-3|many|TRBV10-3
CAIRGQNSGNTIYF
TGTGCCATCCGGGGGCAGAACTCTGGAAACACCATATATTTT
>-|TRBJ1-6|once|TRBV4-2
CASSQTGTSNSPLHF
TGTGCCAGCAGCCAGACCGGGACATCGAATTCACCCCTCCACTTT
>-|TRBJ2-5|few|TRBV20-1
CSARSQNDGGRQQETQYF
TGCAGTGCTAGATCCCAAAACGACGGGGGGCGGCAACAAGAGACCCAGTACTTC
>-|TRBJ1-1|many|TRBV18
CASSPLPGSTEAFF
TGTGCCAGCTCACCACTCCCAGGTTCAACTGAAGCTTTCTTT
>-|TRBJ1-6|-|TRBV7-9
CASFPYRNGSPLHF
TGTGCCAGCTTTCCGTACCGGAATGGTTCACCCCTCCACTTT
>-|TRBJ2-7|many|TRBV15
CATSRDRLAYEQYF
TGTGCCACCAGCAGAGATCGACTAGCCTACGAGCAGTACTTC
>-|TRBJ2-7|-|TRBV11-2
CASSLRDPGYEQYF
TGTGCCAGCAGCTTAAGGGACCCGGGGTACGAGCAGTACTTC
>-|TRBJ2-7|-|TRBV6-5
CASSSDSQPNYEQYF
TGTGCCAGCAGTTCGGACAGCCAGCCCAACTACGAGCAGTACTTC
>TRBD1|TRBJ2-7|many|TRBV18
CASSPGTGGYEQYF
TGTGCCAGCAGCCCCGGGACAGGGGGCTACGAGCAGTACTTC
>-|TRBJ2-2|many|TRBV12-3/TRBV12-4
CASSFFGAGELFF
TGTGCCAGCAGTTTTTTTGGTGCCGGGGAGCTGTTTTTT
>TRBD2|TRBJ2-5|many|TRBV3-1
CASSQEWAGGQETQYF
TGTGCCAGCAGCCAAGAATGGGCGGGGGGGCAAGAGACCCAGTACTTC
>-|TRBJ2-7|many|TRBV6-1
CASTPTGVNEQYF
TGTGCCAGCACCCCCACAGGTGTAAACGAGCAGTACTTC
>-|TRBJ1-1|many|TRBV6-5
CASSSISLYGRGTEAFF
TGTGCCAGCAGTTCCATAAGTCTTTACGGTCGAGGAACTGAAGCTTTCTTT
>TRBD2|TRBJ2-3|many|TRBV9
CASSVETGGYTDTQYF
TGTGCCAGCAGCGTAGAAACGGGAGGTTACACAGATACGCAGTATTTT
>TRBD2|TRBJ2-7|many|TRBV5-1
CASRGGVDYEQYF
TGCGCCTCACGGGGGGGGGTGGACTACGAGCAGTACTTC
>TRBD1|TRBJ2-7|many|TRBV24-1
CATSPSDRFSYEQYF
TGTGCCACCAGTCCCTCGGACAGGTTCTCCTACGAGCAGTACTTC
>-|TRBJ1-1|-|TRBV6-1
CASSKTVLNTEAFF
TGTGCCAGCAGCAAAACAGTTTTGAACACTGAAGCTTTCTTT
>-|TRBJ1-5|many|TRBV6-5
CASSYSTATHSNQPQHF
TGTGCCAGCAGTTACTCGACGGCAACCCATAGCAATCAGCCCCAGCATTTT
>TRBD1|TRBJ2-7|many|TRBV20-1
CSARDRQGVPYEQYF
TGCAGTGCTAGAGACCGACAGGGGGTACCCTACGAGCAGTACTTC
>-|TRBJ2-5|few|TRBV7-3
CASSPVLQETQYF
TGTGCCAGCAGCCCCGTGTTACAAGAGACCCAGTACTTC
>-|TRBJ2-7|many|TRBV5-1
CASSAGPRNEQYF
TGCGCCAGCAGCGCGGGGCCGAGGAACGAGCAGTACTTC
>TRBD1|TRBJ1-1|few|TRBV18
CASSLRQGGNTEAFF
TGTGCCAGCTCATTACGACAGGGCGGAAACACTGAAGCTTTCTTT
>TRBD1|TRBJ1-2|many|TRBV7-6
CASSLDRGREKAF
TGTGCCAGCAGCCTAGACAGGGGGCGCGAGAAAGCCTTC
>-|TRBJ2-7|-|TRBV9
CASSVDSSYEQYF
TGTGCCAGCAGCGTAGACAGCAGCTACGAGCAGTACTTC
>-|TRBJ2-7|-|TRBV18
CASSLTGTETYEQYF
TGTGCCAGCTCATTAACCGGGACGGAAACCTACGAGCAGTACTTC
>-|TRBJ1-2|many|TRBV29-1
CSVLRGVNYGYTF
TGCAGCGTCCTGCGGGGAGTGAACTATGGCTACACCTTC
>-|TRBJ1-2|many|TRBV6-5
CASSWDGSGNYGYTF
TGTGCCAGCAGTTGGGACGGTTCGGGGAACTATGGCTACACCTTC
>-|TRBJ1-1|many|TRBV6-5
CASSYGGAAFF
TGTGCCAGCAGTTACGGGGGAGCCGCTTTCTTT
>-|TRBJ2-7|many|TRBV7-9
CASSLSGSSYEQYF
TGTGCCAGCAGCTTATCGGGTAGCTCCTACGAGCAGTACTTC
>-|TRBJ2-5|many|TRBV15
CATSRDMETQYF
TGTGCCACCAGCAGAGATATGGAGACCCAGTACTTC
>-|TRBJ1-1|many|TRBV4-2
CASSQDSGPGTEAFF
TGTGCCAGCAGCCAAGATTCAGGGCCGGGCACTGAAGCTTTCTTT
>TRBD2|TRBJ2-2|many|TRBV20-1
CSASRLAGRRGELFF
TGCAGTGCTAGCCGACTAGCGGGGCGTCGAGGGGAGCTGTTTTTT
>-|TRBJ2-5|many|TRBV7-6
CASSFNRAQYF
TGTGCCAGCAGCTTTAACAGGGCCCAGTACTTC
>-|TRBJ2-7|many|TRBV30
CAWTGAYEQYF
TGTGCCTGGACAGGGGCCTACGAGCAGTACTTC
>-|TRBJ2-6|many|TRBV9
CASSTPRERPPGANVLTF
TGTGCCAGCAGCACCCCCCGAGAGAGGCCACCTGGGGCCAACGTCCTGACTTTC
>TRBD1|TRBJ1-5|-|TRBV10-3
CAISATGGLQPQHF
TGTGCCATCAGCGCGACAGGGGGCCTTCAGCCCCAGCATTTT
>-|TRBJ2-2|many|TRBV5-1
CASSLWENGELFF
TGCGCCAGCAGCTTATGGGAGAACGGGGAGCTGTTTTTT
>-|TRBJ2-2|many|TRBV6-1
CASSEGPDPSAGELFF
TGTGCCAGCAGTGAAGGTCCGGACCCCAGCGCCGGGGAGCTGTTTTTT